This passage covers 24 T cell receptor beta chains from one sample sequenced in a study of cytomegalovirus exposure and HLA in healthy donors. This PCR relied on a set of 60 Vbeta primers and 13 Jbeta primers. TCRdb keeps only in-frame clones here, not all; method: immunoSEQ multiplex PCR. The data show under 200,000 clones, over 70% seen once. The sample was PBMCs. The receptor source for this set is a man in his forties in good health and CMV-seropositive.

V and J are TRBV19 and TRBJ1-3; possible D gene TRBD1, 5 bases. This CDR3 region has 16 residues. The V gene lost 4 bases and the J gene lost 3 bases, with 16 bases spanning the gap. The germline V gene has CDR1 LNHDA and CDR2 SQIVND (reference sequence). CDR3 nucleotide sequence: TGTGCCAGTAGTAACCACCAGGAGGGACTTGGAAACACCATATATTTT. Translating gives CASSNHQEGLGNTIYF.

This chain joins TRBV7-2 and TRBJ2-5, with D tentatively TRBD2 (6 bases). Deletions cut 0 bases from V and 6 bases from J, with 11 bases between. Germline V gene data show CDR1 as SGHTA and CDR2 as FQGNSA. CDR3 length equals 14 residues. CDR3 protein: CASSLARAGKTQYF. The DNA for the CDR3 is TGTGCCAGCAGCTTAGCGCGGGCGGGGAAGACCCAGTACTTC.

The chain carries TRBV20-1 and TRBJ2-5; D ambiguous. CDR3 length: 11 amino acids. V was shortened by 3 bases and J by 1 base, with 3 bases between the two germline ends. From germline, CDR1 is DFQATT and CDR2 SNEGSKA (reference sequence). CDR3 in amino acids: CSASRQETQYF. The CDR3, as DNA: TGCAGTGCTAGCCGCCAAGAGACCCAGTACTTC.

The CDR3 here is CASSARDRFRARPGANVLTF. CDR3 in DNA: TGTGCCAGCAGTGCCCGGGACAGGTTTCGGGCCCGGCCTGGGGCCAACGTCCTGACTTTC. The chain carries TRBV6-1 and TRBJ2-6, with 8 bases identical to TRBD1. Germline trimming cut 4 bases from V and 2 bases from J; bases unmatched to any gene: 16. This CDR3 spans 20 amino acids. CDR1 MNHNS and CDR2 SASEGT come from the germline V gene.

The chain joins TRBV5-4 to TRBJ1-1; D perhaps matches TRBD1 (6 bases). Trimming stripped 0 bases from V and 0 bases from J, with 9 bases between. The length of the CDR3 is 15 residues. Germline V gives CDR1 SGHNT, CDR2 YYREEE (reference sequence). Here the CDR3 reads CASSLATGMNTEAFF. In DNA, the CDR3 is TGTGCCAGCAGCTTGGCTACAGGGATGAACACTGAAGCTTTCTTT.

The chain combines TRBV19 with TRBJ1-4, with a possible D match to TRBD1 (6 bases). Trimming cost V 10 bases and J 3 bases, with 24 bases left between them. This CDR3 is built from 17 residues. CDR1 is LNHDA, CDR2 SQIVND, per germline (reference sequence). For the CDR3, the DNA is TGTGCCATCGGCCCCGGGGATACTGCAGGGGCTAATGAAAAACTGTTTTTT. As protein: CAIGPGDTAGANEKLFF.

The chain employs TRBV12-5 and TRBJ1-1; 9 bases align to TRBD1. Unmatched junction bases numbered 7, after V lost 0 bases and J lost 5 bases. This CDR3 is 16 amino acids long. Germline V gene sequence: CDR1 LGHNT, CDR2 FRNRAP. CDR3 in DNA: TGTGCTAGTGGTTTGGTATCCGGGACAGGGACGACTGAAGCTTTCTTT. Translated: CASGLVSGTGTTEAFF.

This clone was seen a single time. The chain is built from TRBV18 and TRBJ2-2, with TRBD2 matching 9 bases. This CDR3 region has 15 residues. Trimming took 0 bases from V and 8 from J; bases not matched to a gene: 4. Germline values: CDR1 KGHSH, CDR2 LQKENI. CDR3 region: CASSPPASGIGELFF. DNA of the CDR3: TGTGCCAGCTCACCACCGGCTAGCGGGATTGGGGAGCTGTTTTTT.

The chain has TRBV2 and TRBJ1-2, with TRBD1 matching 9 bases. CDR3 length: 13 residues. The V and J ends lost 5 bases and 4 bases, in that order; junction bases with no gene match: 2. In germline, CDR1 is SNHLY, CDR2 FYNNEI. This CDR3 is CASSLTGGYGYTF. The CDR3 DNA sequence: TGTGCCAGCAGTCTGACAGGGGGCTATGGCTACACCTTC. Filled out from reference TRBV2 and TRBJ1-2, the complete variable domain reads EPEVTQTPSHQVTQMGQEVILRCVPISNHLYFYWYRQILGQKVEFLVSFYNNEISEKSEIFDDQFSVERPDGSNFTLKIRSTKLEDSAMYFCASSLTGGYGYTFGSGTRLTVV.

The chain has TRBV18 and TRBJ2-5; TRBD2 matches at 8 bases. The end of the DNA fits TRBJ2-7 better, so the J call may be wrong. Germline V gene lookup returns CDR1 KGHSH and CDR2 LQKENI. This CDR3 has 14 residues. CDR3 nucleotides: TGTGCCAGCTTCCAATCGGGACTAGACTACGAGCAGTACTTC. Translated: CASFQSGLDYEQYF.

Remarks on this clone: The junction departs from the called germline gene at one end, perhaps through a read error. V gene TRBV5-1 combines with J gene TRBJ2-7; a possible D gene is TRBD2 (6 bases). The CDR3 totals 13 residues. CDR1 and CDR2 from the germline V gene are SGHRS and YFSETQ. The CDR3: CASSRGDSDEQYF. The CDR3, as DNA: TGCGCCAGCAGCAGAGGGGACTCCGACGAGCAGTACTTC.

The chain uses TRBV7-7 and TRBJ2-7, with D perhaps TRBD1 (5 bases). The CDR3 is 14 residues long. The V gene's germline CDR1 is SSHAT and CDR2 FNYEAQ (reference sequence). Between the trimmed V and J ends, which lost 5 bases and 5 bases, there was a span of 16 bases. The CDR3 DNA reads as TGTGCCAGCAGCCCCCGGGTAGGGGCCAACGAGCAGTACTTC. Its translation is CASSPRVGANEQYF.

The chain joins TRBV5-5 to TRBJ1-2; D remains unclear. The V end was cut by 4 bases, the J end by 3 bases, with 19 bases between. Germline CDR1 SGHKS, CDR2 YYEKEE (reference sequence). The CDR3 has 16 amino acids. CDR3 amino acids: CASSQPLGLGDYGYTF. The CDR3 DNA reads as TGTGCCAGCAGCCAGCCGTTAGGTCTCGGAGACTATGGCTACACCTTC.

V and J are TRBV20-1 and TRBJ2-1, with D possibly TRBD1 on 5 matching bases. The germline V and J ends were trimmed by 8 bases and 4 bases, with 9 bases remaining between them. Germline CDR1 and CDR2: DFQATT and SNEGSKA (reference sequence). The length of the CDR3 is 11 residues. CDR3 DNA: TGCAGTTTGACAGCTTACAATGAGCAGTTCTTC. Residues: CSLTAYNEQFF.

As regards this clone: The same CDR3 arises from other DNA sequences in this sample as well. The chain links TRBV5-1 to TRBJ2-3; weak D call: TRBD2 (6 bases). This CDR3 is built from 15 residues. Trimming took 2 bases from V and 0 from J, leaving 10 bases between them. CDR1 is SGHRS and CDR2 is YFSETQ in the germline V gene. The CDR3 loop is CASSFSGASTDTQYF. In nucleotides, the CDR3 is TGCGCCAGCAGCTTTAGCGGAGCTAGCACAGATACGCAGTATTTT.

This clone was seen a few times. Here the CDR3 reads CASLAAGAGEKLFF. The CDR3 DNA sequence: TGTGCCAGCCTCGCGGCGGGGGCCGGTGAAAAACTGTTTTTT. The chain recombines TRBV28 with TRBJ1-4; tentative D call: TRBD1 (6 bases). The CDR3 loop spans 14 amino acids. CDR1 and CDR2 (germline): MDHEN, SYDVKM. V lost 8 bases and J 7 bases, leaving 17 bases between the germline ends.

This chain links TRBV11-2 with TRBJ2-5; weak D call: TRBD2 (6 bases). V lost 6 bases to trimming and J lost 5 bases, with 19 bases between them. This CDR3 is 15 amino acids long. CDR1 and CDR2 (germline): SGHAT, FQNNGV. The CDR3 spells CASSGGVGARETQYF. The DNA of the CDR3 is TGTGCCAGCAGTGGAGGGGTAGGGGCGCGGGAGACCCAGTACTTC.

V is TRBV21-1 and J is TRBJ1-5; the D call TRBD1 from the table was never checked on the DNA. TRBV21-1 is shown as a pseudogene. The CDR3 is 14 residues long. The CDR3 coding sequence is TGTGCCAGCAGCTGTACAGGGGGCAATCAGCCCCAGCATTTT. Translation gives CASSCTGGNQPQHF.

Remarks on this clone: At the DNA level, this CDR3 is encoded by other sequences in the same sample as well. This sequence joins TRBV5-4 and TRBJ2-7, with a possible D match to TRBD2 (5 bases). The CDR3 runs to 13 residues. CDR1 SGHNT and CDR2 YYREEE come from the germline V gene (reference sequence). Trimming stripped 0 bases from V and 3 bases from J, with 7 bases between. The CDR3 bases are TGTGCCAGCAGCTTGGGGGCGGGCTACGAGCAGTACTTC. This gives the protein CASSLGAGYEQYF.

This clone is a singleton in its sample. The chain joins TRBV7-2 to TRBJ2-7, with D perhaps matching TRBD2 (6 bases). Germline V gene sequence: CDR1 SGHTA, CDR2 FQGNSA. The CDR3 extends over 13 amino acids. Trimming took off 3 bases at V and 2 bases at J, with 8 bases between the two ends. The CDR3 reads CASSLGGTYEQYF. The CDR3 DNA reads as TGTGCCAGCAGCTTGGGAGGAACCTACGAGCAGTACTTC.

This rearrangement joins TRBV13 to TRBJ1-3; 7 bases are shared with TRBD1. V shed 5 bases and J 6 bases; nucleotides not matched to a gene: 7. This CDR3 comprises 14 residues. CDR1 is PRHDT and CDR2 is FYEKMQ in the germline V gene (reference sequence). The CDR3 coding sequence is TGTGCCAGCAGCGAGGGACAGACATCAAACACCATATATTTT. Translating it yields CASSEGQTSNTIYF.

The gene calls are TRBV19 and TRBJ2-2, with 8 bases fitting TRBD2. Germline lookup yields CDR1 LNHDA and CDR2 SQIVND (reference sequence). The V segment lost 7 bases and the J segment 0 bases; nucleotides outside the gene matches: 10. The CDR3 is 17 residues long. CDR3 in DNA: TGTGCCAGTAAGGGCGGGAGGCCACCGGCGAACACCGGGGAGCTGTTTTTT. This sequence encodes CASKGGRPPANTGELFF.

The chain employs TRBV16 and TRBJ1-4; D gene uncertain. Germline V lookup: CDR1 KGHSY, CDR2 FQNENV. Trimming shortened V by 0 bases and J by 5 bases, and 4 bases separated the two germline ends. The CDR3 extends over 13 amino acids. Here the CDR3 DNA reads TGTGCCAGCAGCCAATCCAGAAATGAAAAACTGTTTTTT. Translating gives CASSQSRNEKLFF.

The rearrangement links TRBV5-1 to TRBJ1-3, with 8 bases identical to TRBD1. The CDR3 consists of 15 residues. CDR1 is SGHRS and CDR2 is YFSETQ in the germline V gene. Unmatched junction bases numbered 11, after V lost 4 bases and J lost 8 bases. The CDR3 is CASSARQGPTDTIYF. The CDR3 region has the DNA TGCGCCAGCAGCGCCAGACAGGGGCCAACGGACACCATATATTTT.